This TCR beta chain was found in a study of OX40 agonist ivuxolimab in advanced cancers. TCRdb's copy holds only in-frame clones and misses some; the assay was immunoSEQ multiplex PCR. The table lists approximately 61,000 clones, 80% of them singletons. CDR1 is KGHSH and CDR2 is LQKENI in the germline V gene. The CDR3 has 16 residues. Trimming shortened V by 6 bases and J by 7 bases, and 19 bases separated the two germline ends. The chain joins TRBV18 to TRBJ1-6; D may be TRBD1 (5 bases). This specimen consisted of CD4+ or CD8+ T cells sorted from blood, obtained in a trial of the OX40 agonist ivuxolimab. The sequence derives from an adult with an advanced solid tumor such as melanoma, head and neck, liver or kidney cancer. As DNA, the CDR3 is TGTGCCAGCTCCTCCGGGAGGGGAGAGGGAAATTCACCCCTCCACTTT. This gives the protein CASSSGRGEGNSPLHF. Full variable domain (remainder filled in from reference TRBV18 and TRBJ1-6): NAGVMQNPRHLVRRRGQEARLRCSPMKGHSHVYWYRQLPEEGLKFMVYLQKENIIDESGMPKERFSAEFPKEGPSILRIQQVVRGDSAAYFCASSSGRGEGNSPLHFGNGTRLTVT.